This T cell receptor (beta chain) was retrieved from a study of shared clonotypes between healthy human individuals. On the study more broadly: Three plates were used per donor for CD4 naive, three for CD4 memory, two for CD8 naive and one for CD8 memory.

Each subset's genomic DNA was split evenly across several immunoSEQ plates. Source study methods: Junction-only sequences produced by ImmunoSEQ had no quality scores, so filtering differed. Produced via immunoSEQ multiplex PCR; TCRdb's table is partial and in-frame only. V and J calls and clone size follow that table, whereas D and trimming were derived from the DNA. The sample carries 850,000 to 1,100,000 clones, roughly 80% recorded once. The CDR3 totals 16 residues. Between the trimmed V and J ends, which lost 1 base and 3 bases, there was a span of 12 bases. CDR1 is LNHNV, CDR2 YYDKDF, per germline (reference sequence).

V is TRBV15 and J is TRBJ1-4; D may be TRBD1 (5 bases). This clonotype originated in a young man in good health. Some clones in this sample may be carry-over from other donors' samples. Source material: memory CD4+ T cells from PBMCs. Documented subset: CD45RA-negative fraction. In nucleotides, the CDR3 is TGTGCCACCAGCAGAGCCGCAGGGTATCCTAATGAAAAACTGTTTTTT. It translates to CATSRAAGYPNEKLFF.